Included here is one T cell receptor beta chain sequence, with context. Its antigen is not identified. The study ran its PCR with 60 Vbeta and 13 Jbeta primers. Measured with immunoSEQ multiplex PCR; TCRdb has only the in-frame clones, and not every one. Counted here are some 130,000 clones, 75% to 80% occurring once; the ten biggest clones make up roughly 3.1%. The data belong to a study of cytomegalovirus exposure and HLA in healthy donors. Whole-study results and caveats: Within the data, a cluster of highly shared sequence variants was likely a sequencing artifact. Further analysis was carried out later, and it showed several of the most significant clusters appearing linked to common viral pathogens.

Germline V lookup: CDR1 SQVTM, CDR2 ANQGSEA. This CDR3 has 12 residues. J lost 2 bases, V lost 5 bases, and 3 bases had no gene match. Specimen: PBMCs. This chain links TRBV29-1 with TRBJ2-7; 7 bases are shared with TRBD1. The source is a woman under 40 in good health and CMV-seropositive. The CDR3 bases are TGCAGCGTTAGGACAGGAGCCTACGAGCAGTACTTC. It specifies CSVRTGAYEQYF.